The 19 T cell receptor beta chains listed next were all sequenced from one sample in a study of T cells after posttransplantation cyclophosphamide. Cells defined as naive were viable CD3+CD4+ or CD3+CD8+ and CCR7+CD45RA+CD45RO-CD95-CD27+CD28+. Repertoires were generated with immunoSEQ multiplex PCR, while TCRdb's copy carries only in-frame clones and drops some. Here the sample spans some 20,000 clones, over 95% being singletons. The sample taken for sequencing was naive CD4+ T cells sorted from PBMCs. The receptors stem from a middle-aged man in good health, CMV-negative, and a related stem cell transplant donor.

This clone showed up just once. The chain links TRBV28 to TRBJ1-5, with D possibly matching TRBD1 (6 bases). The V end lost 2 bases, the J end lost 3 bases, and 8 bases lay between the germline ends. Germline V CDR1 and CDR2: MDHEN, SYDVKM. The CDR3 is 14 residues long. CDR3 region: CASSLGQINQPQHF. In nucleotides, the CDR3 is TGTGCCAGCAGTTTAGGACAGATCAATCAGCCCCAGCATTTT.

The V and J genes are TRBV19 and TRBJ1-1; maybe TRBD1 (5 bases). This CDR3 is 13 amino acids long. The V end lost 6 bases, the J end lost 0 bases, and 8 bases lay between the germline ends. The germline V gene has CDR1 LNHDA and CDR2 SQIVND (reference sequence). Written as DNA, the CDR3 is TGTGCCAGTAGAGACAGAATGAACACTGAAGCTTTCTTT. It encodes CASRDRMNTEAFF.

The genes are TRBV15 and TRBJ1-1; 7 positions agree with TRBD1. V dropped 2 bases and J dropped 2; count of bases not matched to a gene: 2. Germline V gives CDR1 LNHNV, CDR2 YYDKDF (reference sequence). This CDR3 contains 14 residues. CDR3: CATSRRQGNTEAFF. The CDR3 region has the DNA TGTGCCACCAGCAGAAGACAGGGTAACACTGAAGCTTTCTTT.

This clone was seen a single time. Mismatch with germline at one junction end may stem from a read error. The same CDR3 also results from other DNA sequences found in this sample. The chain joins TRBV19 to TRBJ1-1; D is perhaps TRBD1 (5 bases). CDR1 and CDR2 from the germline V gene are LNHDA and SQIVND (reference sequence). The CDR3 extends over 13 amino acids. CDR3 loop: CASSTTGNTEAFF. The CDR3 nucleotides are TGTGCCAGCAGTACCACAGGGAACACTGAAGCTTTCTTT. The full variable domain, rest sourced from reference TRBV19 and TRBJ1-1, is DGGITQSPKYLFRKEGQNVTLSCEQNLNHDAMYWYRQDPGQGLRLIYYSQIVNDFQKGDIAEGYSVSREKKESFPLTVTSAQKNPTAFYLCASSTTGNTEAFFGQGTRLTVV.

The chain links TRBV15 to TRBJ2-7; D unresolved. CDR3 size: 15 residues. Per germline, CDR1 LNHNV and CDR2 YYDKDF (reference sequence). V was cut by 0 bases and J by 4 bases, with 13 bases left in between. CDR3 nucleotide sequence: TGTGCCACCAGCAGAGATGGCGGAGTCCTATACGAGCAGTACTTC. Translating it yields CATSRDGGVLYEQYF.

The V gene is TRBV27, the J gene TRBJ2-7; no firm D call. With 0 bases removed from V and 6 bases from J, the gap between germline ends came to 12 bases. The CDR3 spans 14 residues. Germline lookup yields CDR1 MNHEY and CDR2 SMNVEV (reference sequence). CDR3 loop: CASSLSYRVTEQYF. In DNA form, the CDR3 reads TGTGCCAGCAGTTTATCGTATCGAGTAACCGAGCAGTACTTC.

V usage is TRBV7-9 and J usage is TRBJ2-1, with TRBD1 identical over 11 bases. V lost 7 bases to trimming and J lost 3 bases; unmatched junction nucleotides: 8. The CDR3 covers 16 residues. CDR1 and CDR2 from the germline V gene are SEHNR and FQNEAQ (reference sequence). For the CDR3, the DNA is TGTGCCAGCAACCTTCTCGGGACAGGGGGCTACAATGAGCAGTTCTTC. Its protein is CASNLLGTGGYNEQFF.

The DNA for the CDR3 is TGTGCCAGCAGCTTAAGGGGACTCCATCTGTTCTTC. Translated, it gives CASSLRGLHLFF. The chain combines TRBV7-2 with TRBJ2-1; TRBD2 is a possible D gene (6 bases). CDR1 is SGHTA and CDR2 is FQGNSA in the germline V gene. V lost 2 bases to trimming and J lost 15 bases, with 14 bases between them. CDR3 length: 12 residues.

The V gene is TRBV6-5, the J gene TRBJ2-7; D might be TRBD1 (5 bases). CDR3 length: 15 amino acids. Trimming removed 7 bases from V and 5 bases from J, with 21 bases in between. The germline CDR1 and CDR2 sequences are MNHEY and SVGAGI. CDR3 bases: TGTGCCAGCAATACAAGGGCTTCCCCACAGGACGAGCAGTACTTC. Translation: CASNTRASPQDEQYF.

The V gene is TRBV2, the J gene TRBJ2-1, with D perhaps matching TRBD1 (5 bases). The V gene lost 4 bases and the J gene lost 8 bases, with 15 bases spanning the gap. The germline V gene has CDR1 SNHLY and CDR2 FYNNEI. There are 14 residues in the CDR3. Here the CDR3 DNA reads TGTGCCAGCAGTGTTATAGGGGATAGGGATGAGCAGTTCTTC. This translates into CASSVIGDRDEQFF.

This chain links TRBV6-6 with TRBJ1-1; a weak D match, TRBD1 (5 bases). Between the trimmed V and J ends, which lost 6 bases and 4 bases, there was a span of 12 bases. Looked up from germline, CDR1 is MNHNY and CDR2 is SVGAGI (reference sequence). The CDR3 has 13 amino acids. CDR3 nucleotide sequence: TGTGCCAGCAGGTCCAGCGGGGGCACTGAAGCTTTCTTT. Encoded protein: CASRSSGGTEAFF.

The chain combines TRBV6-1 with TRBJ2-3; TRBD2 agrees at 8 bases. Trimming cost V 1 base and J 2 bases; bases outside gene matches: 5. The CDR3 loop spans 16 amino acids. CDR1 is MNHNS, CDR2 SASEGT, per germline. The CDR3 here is CASSEGLAGPTDTQYF. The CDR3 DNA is TGTGCCAGCAGTGAAGGGCTAGCGGGTCCCACAGATACGCAGTATTTT.

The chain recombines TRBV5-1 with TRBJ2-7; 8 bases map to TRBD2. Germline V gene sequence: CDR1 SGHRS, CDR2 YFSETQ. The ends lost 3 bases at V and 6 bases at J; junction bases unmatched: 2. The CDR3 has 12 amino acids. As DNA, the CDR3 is TGCGCCAGCAGCTCTCGGGGGGGCGAGCAGTACTTC. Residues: CASSSRGGEQYF.

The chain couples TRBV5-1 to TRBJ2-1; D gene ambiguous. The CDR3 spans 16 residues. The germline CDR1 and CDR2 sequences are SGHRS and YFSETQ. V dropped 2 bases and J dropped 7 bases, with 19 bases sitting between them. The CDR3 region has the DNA TGCGCCAGCAGCTTAACGGCGGTAGGAGAATGGAATGAGCAGTTCTTC. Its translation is CASSLTAVGEWNEQFF.

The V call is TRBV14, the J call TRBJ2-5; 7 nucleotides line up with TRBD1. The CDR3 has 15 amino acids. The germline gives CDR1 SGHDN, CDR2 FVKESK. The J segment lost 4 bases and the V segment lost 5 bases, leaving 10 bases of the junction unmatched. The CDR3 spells CASSFQLGGGETQYF. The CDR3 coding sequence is TGTGCCAGCAGCTTCCAACTAGGGGGCGGAGAGACCCAGTACTTC.

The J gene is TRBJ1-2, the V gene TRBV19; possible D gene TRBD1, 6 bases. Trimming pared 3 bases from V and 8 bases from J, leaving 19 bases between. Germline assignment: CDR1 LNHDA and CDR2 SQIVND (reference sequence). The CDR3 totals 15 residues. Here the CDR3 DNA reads TGTGCCAGTAGTATGCCGTCGACAGGTTGGGAGGGCTACACCTTC. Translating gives CASSMPSTGWEGYTF.

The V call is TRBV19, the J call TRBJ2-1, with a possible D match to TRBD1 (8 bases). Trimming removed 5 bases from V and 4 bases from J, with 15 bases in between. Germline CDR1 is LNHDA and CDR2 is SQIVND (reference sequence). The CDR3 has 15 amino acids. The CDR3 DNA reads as TGTGCCAGTAGTGCCGGACAGGGAGGGTACAATGAGCAGTTCTTC. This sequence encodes CASSAGQGGYNEQFF.

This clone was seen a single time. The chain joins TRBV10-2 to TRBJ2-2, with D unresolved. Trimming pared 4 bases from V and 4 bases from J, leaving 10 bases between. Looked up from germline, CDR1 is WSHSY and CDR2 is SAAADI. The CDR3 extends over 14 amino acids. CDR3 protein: CASSGVRSTGELFF. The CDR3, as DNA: TGCGCCAGCAGTGGAGTACGGTCCACCGGGGAGCTGTTTTTT.

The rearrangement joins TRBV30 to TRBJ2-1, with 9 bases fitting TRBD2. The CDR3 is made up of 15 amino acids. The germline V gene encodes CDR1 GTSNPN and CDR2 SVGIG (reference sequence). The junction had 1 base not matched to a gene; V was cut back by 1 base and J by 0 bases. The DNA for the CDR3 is TGTGCCTGGAGTGGTAGCGGGAGCTCCTACAATGAGCAGTTCTTC. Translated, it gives CAWSGSGSSYNEQFF.